The entry below gives a single TCR beta chain sequence along with its context. Its target is not known. V lost 0 bases and J 6 bases, leaving 7 bases between the germline ends. CDR1 and CDR2 (germline): DFQATT, SNEGSKA (reference sequence). This CDR3 contains 12 residues. This record belongs to a study of T cells after yellow fever vaccination. The study's findings and limits: It was the secondary response that reached its peak faster, day 5 versus 15, but it was weaker.

The 5'RACE template-switching step produced TCR cDNA and added a universal primer site and UMIs. TCRdb re-analysed the 5' RACE reads in MiXCR, keeping a single row per CDR3 protein. The table records 350,000 or so distinct CDR3 sequences, roughly 7.5% of them present only once. This clonotype originated in a man between 18 and 29 years old who received the YFV17D yellow fever vaccine. The rearrangement joins TRBV20-1 to TRBJ2-3, with D unresolved. The sample in question was PBMCs, obtained about 41 days after the first yellow fever vaccination. The CDR3 is CSARDQVDTQYF. The DNA of the CDR3 is TGCAGTGCTAGAGATCAGGTGGATACGCAGTATTTT.